Shown below are 22 T cell receptor beta chains from a single sample sequenced in a study of cytomegalovirus exposure and HLA in healthy donors. Both 60 Vbeta primers and 13 Jbeta primers went into the PCR. Repertoires were generated with immunoSEQ multiplex PCR, while TCRdb's copy carries only in-frame clones and drops some. The table records 150,000 to 200,000 clones, 77% of them present only once. The sequencing input was PBMCs. Every receptor here comes from a woman in her twenties or thirties in good health and CMV-seronegative.

For the CDR3, the DNA is TGTGCCAGCAGCAAGACAACACGAACCCTGGCTTTCTTT. Protein: CASSKTTRTLAFF. This chain joins TRBV6-5 and TRBJ1-1; no definite D call. V gave up 6 bases and J gave up 11 bases, with 19 bases separating them. The germline V gene encodes CDR1 MNHEY and CDR2 SVGAGI. The CDR3 covers 13 residues.

A word on this clone: At one boundary the junction diverges from the germline segment, which might be a read error. The chain combines TRBV4-1 with TRBJ1-2, with a weak D call TRBD1 (5 bases). The CDR3 is made up of 15 amino acids. Per germline, CDR1 MGHRA and CDR2 YSYEKL. CDR3 region: CASSQAIGQAYGYPF. For the CDR3, the DNA is TGCGCCAGCAGCCAAGCCATCGGACAAGCCTATGGCTACCCCTTC.

The V call is TRBV5-1, the J call TRBJ2-1; 14 nucleotides agree with TRBD2. Germline-derived CDR1 and CDR2 are SGHRS and YFSETQ. The CDR3 spans 14 residues. With 4 bases clipped from V and 15 bases from J, the junction kept 9 bases outside the gene matches. The CDR3 DNA follows: TGCGCCAGCAGCCCCGAGACTAGCGGGAGGGCCCCGTTCTTC. Protein product: CASSPETSGRAPFF.

The chain links TRBV4-3 to TRBJ2-5, with D possibly TRBD2 on 5 matching bases. CDR3 length: 14 residues. Looked up from germline, CDR1 is LGHNA and CDR2 is YSLEER. V was pared by 2 bases and J by 2 bases, with 9 bases between. CDR3 region: CASSQMTGQETQYF. Written as DNA, the CDR3 is TGCGCCAGCAGCCAAATGACGGGACAAGAGACCCAGTACTTC.

This chain uses TRBV19 with TRBJ1-3; D is unclear. Trimming shortened V by 7 bases and J by 4 bases, and 5 bases separated the two germline ends. Germline lookup yields CDR1 LNHDA and CDR2 SQIVND (reference sequence). The length of the CDR3 is 11 residues. The CDR3 sequence is CASMRGNTIYF. The CDR3, as DNA: TGTGCCAGTATGCGGGGAAACACCATATATTTT.

This CDR3 reads CASSWTGAYQETQYF. CDR3 nucleotides: TGCGCCAGCAGTTGGACAGGGGCCTACCAAGAGACCCAGTACTTC. The chain recombines TRBV5-1 with TRBJ2-5, with 9 bases fitting TRBD1. Germline loops: CDR1 SGHRS, CDR2 YFSETQ. Trimming took 5 bases from V and 0 from J; bases not matched to a gene: 5. This CDR3 is built from 15 residues.

This clone has only one observation. The chain carries TRBV4-1 and TRBJ2-1; 10 nucleotides agree with TRBD1. Germline CDR1 reads MGHRA; CDR2 reads YSYEKL. The V gene end was trimmed by 1 base and the J gene end by 7 bases; junction bases not matched to a gene: 1. The CDR3 length is 14 residues. The CDR3 region is CASSQGTGGNEQFF. In nucleotides, the CDR3 is TGCGCCAGCAGCCAAGGGACAGGGGGTAATGAGCAGTTCTTC.

This rearrangement joins TRBV7-9 to TRBJ2-3, with 8 bases identical to TRBD1. CDR1 is SEHNR, CDR2 FQNEAQ, per germline (reference sequence). This CDR3 region has 14 residues. Trimming cost V 6 bases and J 4 bases; bases outside gene matches: 6. This CDR3 is CASSPKQGADTQYF. CDR3 nucleotides: TGTGCCAGCAGTCCGAAACAGGGGGCAGATACGCAGTATTTT. Looking up the rest from reference TRBV7-9 and TRBJ2-3 gives the full variable domain: DTGVSQNPRHKITKRGQNVTFRCDPISEHNRLYWYRQTLGQGPEFLTYFQNEAQLEKSRLLSDRFSAERPKGSFSTLEIQRTEQGDSAMYLCASSPKQGADTQYFGPGTRLTVL.

The sample holds a few counts of this clone. The CDR3 is CASSQDPGMNTGELFF. The CDR3 nucleotides read TGCGCCAGCAGCCAAGATCCGGGTATGAACACCGGGGAGCTGTTTTTT. The chain joins TRBV4-1 to TRBJ2-2; D is uncertain. CDR3 length: 16 amino acids. V lost 0 bases, J lost 1 base, and 9 bases lay in between. Germline V gives CDR1 MGHRA, CDR2 YSYEKL.

About this clone: Lacking the conserved final phenylalanine or tryptophan, this CDR3 likely reflects a read error. This chain joins TRBV30 and TRBJ2-2; 11 bases fit TRBD2. CDR1 GTSNPN and CDR2 SVGIG come from the germline V gene (reference sequence). With V trimmed by 3 bases and J by 5 bases, 2 bases remained unmatched. The CDR3 has 14 residues. CDR3 DNA sequence: TGTGCCTGGAGAACTAGCGGGGGAACCGGGGAGCTGTTTTCT. The encoded protein is CAWRTSGGTGELFS.

The sample holds one count of this clone. The chain links TRBV13 to TRBJ2-1, with D maybe TRBD2 (6 bases). The CDR3 is made up of 15 amino acids. V was trimmed by 1 base and J by 7 bases, leaving 14 bases between them. The germline gives CDR1 PRHDT, CDR2 FYEKMQ (reference sequence). The CDR3 coding sequence is TGTGCCAGCAGCTTAGCGGGACTCCCTGGTAATGAGCAGTTCTTC. Translation: CASSLAGLPGNEQFF.

There are a few counts of this clone. The chain combines TRBV27 with TRBJ2-3; 14 nucleotides align to TRBD2. Germline trimming cut 7 bases from V and 4 bases from J; bases unmatched to any gene: 7. The CDR3 length is 16 residues. Germline V gene sequence: CDR1 MNHEY, CDR2 SMNVEV (reference sequence). CDR3 sequence: CASTGTSGRWADTQYF. CDR3 DNA sequence: TGTGCCAGCACCGGGACTAGCGGGAGATGGGCAGATACGCAGTATTTT.

The chain uses TRBV4-3 and TRBJ2-5; D is undetermined. Germline values: CDR1 LGHNA, CDR2 YSLEER. The CDR3 consists of 14 residues. Trimming removed 1 base from V and 3 bases from J, with 9 bases in between. The CDR3 reads CASSQAVTEETQYF. The CDR3 DNA is TGCGCCAGCAGCCAAGCGGTCACCGAAGAGACCCAGTACTTC.

The chain recombines TRBV6-5 with TRBJ1-2, with a tentative D call TRBD1 (6 bases). CDR3 length equals 14 residues. CDR1 and CDR2 from the germline V gene are MNHEY and SVGAGI. The V end was cut by 2 bases, the J end by 2 bases, with 9 bases between. CDR3 in amino acids: CASSYNGQNYGYTF. Here the CDR3 DNA reads TGTGCCAGCAGTTACAACGGACAGAACTATGGCTACACCTTC.

V and J are TRBV7-2 and TRBJ1-4; 7 nucleotides line up with TRBD1. The CDR3 is made up of 16 amino acids. CDR1 is SGHTA and CDR2 is FQGNSA in the germline V gene. Germline trimming cut 4 bases from V and 8 bases from J; bases unmatched to any gene: 13. CDR3 sequence: CASSSGTTGISEKLFF. The CDR3 region has the DNA TGTGCCAGCAGCTCCGGAACGACAGGGATTTCGGAAAAACTGTTTTTT.

V and J are TRBV2 and TRBJ1-5; possible D gene TRBD1, 6 bases. Between the trimmed V and J ends, which lost 7 bases and 4 bases, there was a span of 14 bases. The CDR3 consists of 14 residues. Germline V CDR1 and CDR2: SNHLY, FYNNEI. The CDR3 nucleotides read TGTGCCAGCAAGCATGCAGGGGAAAATCAGCCCCAGCATTTT. This codes for CASKHAGENQPQHF.

The chain couples TRBV5-1 to TRBJ2-7; 7 nucleotides align to TRBD2. Losses at the gene ends were 0 bases for V and 2 bases for J; bases not matched to a gene: 2. Germline assignment: CDR1 SGHRS and CDR2 YFSETQ. The CDR3 covers 14 residues. The CDR3 spells CASSLEAGPYEQYF. In DNA form, the CDR3 reads TGCGCCAGCAGCTTGGAAGCGGGGCCCTACGAGCAGTACTTC.

J is TRBJ2-3 and V is TRBV4-1; perhaps TRBD1 as D (6 bases). Germline CDR1 is MGHRA and CDR2 is YSYEKL. V lost 0 bases and J lost 6, with 10 bases in between. The CDR3 contains 14 residues. CDR3 residues: CASSQEGASDTQYF. CDR3 in DNA: TGCGCCAGCAGCCAAGAGGGGGCTTCGGATACGCAGTATTTT.

The rearrangement joins TRBV29-1 to TRBJ1-5, with 8 bases aligning to TRBD1. The CDR3 has 14 amino acids. V lost 4 bases to trimming and J lost 6 bases; unmatched junction nucleotides: 8. Germline assignment: CDR1 SQVTM and CDR2 ANQGSEA. The CDR3 DNA reads TGCAGCGTTGCCCCTCAGGGGGCAGGTCAGCCCCAGCATTTT. The encoded protein is CSVAPQGAGQPQHF.

This clone has just a few counts. The chain couples TRBV6-5 to TRBJ1-2, with TRBD1 matching 8 bases. This CDR3 comprises 14 residues. Unmatched junction bases numbered 8, after V lost 6 bases and J lost 5 bases. CDR1 and CDR2 (germline): MNHEY, SVGAGI. CDR3 sequence: CASREWQGAYGYTF. Here the CDR3 DNA reads TGTGCCAGCAGGGAATGGCAGGGGGCGTATGGCTACACCTTC.

This clone has only a few counts. The chain carries TRBV5-6 and TRBJ2-2; TRBD1 matches at 7 bases. Looked up from germline, CDR1 is SGHDT and CDR2 is YYEEEE. J gave up 13 bases and V 4 bases, and 13 bases lay outside the gene matches. This CDR3 is 14 amino acids long. CDR3 amino acids: CASSHPGQAARLFF. In DNA, the CDR3 is TGTGCCAGCAGCCACCCAGGACAGGCCGCTAGGCTGTTTTTT.

V usage is TRBV2 and J usage is TRBJ2-7, with TRBD2 matching over 8 bases. This CDR3 contains 16 residues. Trimming cost V 4 bases and J 1 base; bases outside gene matches: 9. The germline V gene encodes CDR1 SNHLY and CDR2 FYNNEI. CDR3 amino acids: CASSVSIGGGSYEQYF. Written as DNA, the CDR3 is TGTGCCAGCAGTGTTAGCATTGGCGGGGGGTCCTACGAGCAGTACTTC.